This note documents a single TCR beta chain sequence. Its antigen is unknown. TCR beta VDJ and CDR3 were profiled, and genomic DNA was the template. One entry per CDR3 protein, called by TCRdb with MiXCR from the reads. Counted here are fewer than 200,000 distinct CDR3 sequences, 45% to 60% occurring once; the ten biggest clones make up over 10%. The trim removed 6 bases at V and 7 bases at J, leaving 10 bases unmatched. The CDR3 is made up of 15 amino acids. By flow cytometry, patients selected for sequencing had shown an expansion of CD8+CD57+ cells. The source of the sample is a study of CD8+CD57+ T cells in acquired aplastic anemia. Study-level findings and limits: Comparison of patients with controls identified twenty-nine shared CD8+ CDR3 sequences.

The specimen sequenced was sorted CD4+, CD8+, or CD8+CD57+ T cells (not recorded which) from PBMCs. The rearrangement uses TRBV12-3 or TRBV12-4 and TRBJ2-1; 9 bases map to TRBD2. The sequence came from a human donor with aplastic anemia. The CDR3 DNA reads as TGTGCCAGCAGCTTCTGGCGGGAGGGCCGAAATGAGCAGTTCTTC. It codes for CASSFWREGRNEQFF.